This T cell receptor (beta chain) is drawn from a study of immune evolution from preneoplasia to lung adenocarcinoma. Study information: HLA loss of heterozygosity: roughly 6.6% AIS, 15% MIA, over 25% ADC, none AAH. Study findings and constraints: Normal lung had highest clonality; later lesions appeared denser, more diverse. From normal lung to invasive adenocarcinoma, top clone frequencies appeared to decrease.

This clone turned up a few times. Its antigen is still unknown. Assay: immunoSEQ multiplex PCR; the TCRdb copy retains only in-frame clones and omits some. There are around 4,500 clones in the sample; approximately 82% occur only once, and about 9% lies in the top ten. From germline, CDR1 is KGHSH and CDR2 LQKENI. The length of the CDR3 is 15 residues. V shed 1 base and J shed 3 bases, with 12 bases lying between them. Resections took place in Japan or China from the mid-2010s to the late 2010s. Sequencing used FFPE lung adenocarcinoma in situ tissue. The sequence was collected from a person aged 70 to 85 with lung adenocarcinoma. The chain has TRBV18 and TRBJ1-1; D not certain. CDR3 sequence (DNA): TGTGCCAGCTCACCACTGAGGGCGGCGGACACTGAAGCTTTCTTT. The encoded protein is CASSPLRAADTEAFF.